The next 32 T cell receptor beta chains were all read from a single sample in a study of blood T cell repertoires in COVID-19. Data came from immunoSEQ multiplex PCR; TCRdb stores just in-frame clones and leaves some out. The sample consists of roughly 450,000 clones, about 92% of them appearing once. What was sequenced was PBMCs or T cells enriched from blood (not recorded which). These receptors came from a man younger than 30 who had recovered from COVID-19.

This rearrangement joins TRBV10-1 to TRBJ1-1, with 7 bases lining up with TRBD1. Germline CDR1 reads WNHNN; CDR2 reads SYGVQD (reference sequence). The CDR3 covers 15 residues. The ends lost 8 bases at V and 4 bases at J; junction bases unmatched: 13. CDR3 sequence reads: CASSASTGIGTEAFF. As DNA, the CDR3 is TGCGCCAGCTCAGCCTCGACAGGGATTGGCACTGAAGCTTTCTTT.

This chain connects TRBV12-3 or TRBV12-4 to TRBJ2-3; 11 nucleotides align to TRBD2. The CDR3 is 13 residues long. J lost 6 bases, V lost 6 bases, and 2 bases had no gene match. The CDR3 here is CASSPSGGDTQYF. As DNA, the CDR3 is TGTGCCAGCAGCCCTAGCGGGGGGGATACGCAGTATTTT.

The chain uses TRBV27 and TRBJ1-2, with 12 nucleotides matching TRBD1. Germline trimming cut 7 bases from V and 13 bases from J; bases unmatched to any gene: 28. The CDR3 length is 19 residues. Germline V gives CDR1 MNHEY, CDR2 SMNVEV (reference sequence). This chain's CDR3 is CASNNTPGQGASIPNRCTF. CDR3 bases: TGTGCCAGCAATAACACCCCGGGACAGGGGGCTTCTATCCCTAATCGGTGCACCTTC.

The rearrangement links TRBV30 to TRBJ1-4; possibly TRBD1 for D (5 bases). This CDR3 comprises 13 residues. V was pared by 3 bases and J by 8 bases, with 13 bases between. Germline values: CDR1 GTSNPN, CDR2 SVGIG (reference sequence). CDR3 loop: CAWSRGGREKLFF. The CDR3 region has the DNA TGTGCCTGGAGCCGGGGGGGACGGGAAAAACTGTTTTTT. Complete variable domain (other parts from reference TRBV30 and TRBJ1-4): SQTIHQWPATLVQPVGSPLSLECTVEGTSNPNLYWYRQAAGRGLQLLFYSVGIGQISSEVPQNLSASRPQDRQFILSSKKLLLSDSGFYLCAWSRGGREKLFFGSGTQLSVL.

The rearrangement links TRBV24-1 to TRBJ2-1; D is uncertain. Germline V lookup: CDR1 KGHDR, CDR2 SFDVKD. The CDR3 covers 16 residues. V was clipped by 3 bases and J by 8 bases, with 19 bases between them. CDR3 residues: CATSDPSTGSGDEQFF. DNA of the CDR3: TGTGCCACCAGTGATCCGTCGACTGGGTCCGGCGATGAGCAGTTCTTC.

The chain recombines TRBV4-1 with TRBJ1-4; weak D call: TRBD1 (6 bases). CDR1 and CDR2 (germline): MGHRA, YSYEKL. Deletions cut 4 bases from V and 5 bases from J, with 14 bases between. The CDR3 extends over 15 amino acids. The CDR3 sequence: CASSLTDRANEKLFF. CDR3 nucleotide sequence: TGCGCCAGCAGCCTCACGGACAGAGCAAATGAAAAACTGTTTTTT.

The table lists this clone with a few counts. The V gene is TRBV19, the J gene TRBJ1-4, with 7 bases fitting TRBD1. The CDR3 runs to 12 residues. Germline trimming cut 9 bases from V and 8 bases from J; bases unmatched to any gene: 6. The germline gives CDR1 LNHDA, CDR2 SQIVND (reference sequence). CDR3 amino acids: CASSGGYEKLFF. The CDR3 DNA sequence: TGTGCCAGCTCAGGGGGATACGAAAAACTGTTTTTT.

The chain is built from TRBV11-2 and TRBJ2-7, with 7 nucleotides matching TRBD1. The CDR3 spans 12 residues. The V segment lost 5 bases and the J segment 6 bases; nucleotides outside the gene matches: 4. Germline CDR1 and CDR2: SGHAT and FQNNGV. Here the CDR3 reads CASSPTGLEQYF. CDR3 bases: TGTGCCAGCAGCCCGACAGGGCTCGAGCAGTACTTC.

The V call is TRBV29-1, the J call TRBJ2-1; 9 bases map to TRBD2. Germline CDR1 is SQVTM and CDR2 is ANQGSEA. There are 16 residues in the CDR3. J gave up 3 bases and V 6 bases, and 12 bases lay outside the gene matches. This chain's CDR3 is CSVHHSGSPSYNEQFF. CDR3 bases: TGCAGCGTCCATCATAGCGGGAGCCCAAGCTACAATGAGCAGTTCTTC.

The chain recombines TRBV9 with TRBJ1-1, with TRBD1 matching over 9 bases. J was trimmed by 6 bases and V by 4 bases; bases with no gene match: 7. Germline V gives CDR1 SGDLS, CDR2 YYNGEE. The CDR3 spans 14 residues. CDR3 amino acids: CASSTPGQGSEAFF. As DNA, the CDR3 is TGTGCCAGCAGCACACCGGGACAGGGCTCTGAAGCTTTCTTT.

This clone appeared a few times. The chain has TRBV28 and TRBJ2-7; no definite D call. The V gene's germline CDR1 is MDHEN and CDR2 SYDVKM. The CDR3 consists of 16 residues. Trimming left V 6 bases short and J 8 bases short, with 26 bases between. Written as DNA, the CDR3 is TGTGCCAGCAGCTACTTCTATGAGGAATCAAACCTTAAGCAGTACTTC. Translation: CASSYFYEESNLKQYF.

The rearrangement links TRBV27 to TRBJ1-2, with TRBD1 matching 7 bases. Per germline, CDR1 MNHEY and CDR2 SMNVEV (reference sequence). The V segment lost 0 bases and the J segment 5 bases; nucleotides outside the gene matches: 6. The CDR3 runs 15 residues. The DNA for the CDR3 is TGTGCCAGCAGTTTATCCCCAGGGGGTGGATATGGCTACACCTTC. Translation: CASSLSPGGGYGYTF.

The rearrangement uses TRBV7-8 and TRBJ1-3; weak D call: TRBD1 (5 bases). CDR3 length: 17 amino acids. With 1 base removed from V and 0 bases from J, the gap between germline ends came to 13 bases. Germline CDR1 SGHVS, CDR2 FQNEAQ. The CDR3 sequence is CASSLDTGKHSGNTIYF. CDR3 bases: TGTGCCAGCAGCTTAGACACAGGTAAACACTCTGGAAACACCATATATTTT. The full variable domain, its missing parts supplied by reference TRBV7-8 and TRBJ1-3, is GAGVSQSPRYKVAKRGQDVALRCDPISGHVSLFWYQQALGQGPEFLTYFQNEAQLDKSGLPSDRFFAERPEGSVSTLKIQRTQQEDSAVYLCASSLDTGKHSGNTIYFGEGSWLTVV.

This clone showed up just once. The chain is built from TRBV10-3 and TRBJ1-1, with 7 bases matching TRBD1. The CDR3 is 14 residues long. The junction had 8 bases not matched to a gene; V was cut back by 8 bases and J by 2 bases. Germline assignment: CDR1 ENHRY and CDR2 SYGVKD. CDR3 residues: CAIGKQGSNTEAFF. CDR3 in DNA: TGTGCCATCGGGAAACAGGGGTCCAACACTGAAGCTTTCTTT.

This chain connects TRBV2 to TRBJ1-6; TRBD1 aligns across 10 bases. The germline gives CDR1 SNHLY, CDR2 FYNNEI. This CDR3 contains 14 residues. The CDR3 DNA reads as TGTGCTACCGGACAGGGGGGGGTAGATTCACCCCTCCACTTT. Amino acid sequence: CATGQGGVDSPLHF.

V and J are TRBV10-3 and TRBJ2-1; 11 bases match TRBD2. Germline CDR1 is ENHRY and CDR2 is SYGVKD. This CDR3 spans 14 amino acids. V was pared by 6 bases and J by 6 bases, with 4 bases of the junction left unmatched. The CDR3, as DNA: TGTGCCATCAGGGGTGGGACTAGCGGCAATGAGCAGTTCTTC. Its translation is CAIRGGTSGNEQFF.

The CDR3 loop reads CASRVWGEGYTF. The CDR3 bases are TGTGCCAGCAGAGTTTGGGGGGAGGGCTACACCTTC. This chain links TRBV12-3 or TRBV12-4 with TRBJ1-2; tentatively, D is TRBD1 (5 bases). The ends were cut back, 6 bases at V and 8 bases at J, with 13 bases in the middle. CDR3 length: 12 residues.

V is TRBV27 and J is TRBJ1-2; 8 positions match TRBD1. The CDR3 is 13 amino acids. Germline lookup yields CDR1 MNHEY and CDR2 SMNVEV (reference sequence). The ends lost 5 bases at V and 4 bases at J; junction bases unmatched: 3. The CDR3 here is CASSLTGGYGYTF. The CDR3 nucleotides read TGTGCCAGCAGTCTCACAGGGGGCTATGGCTACACCTTC.

The CDR3 protein is CASSPQGSWFNYGYTF. DNA of the CDR3: TGTGCCAGCAGCCCCCAGGGTAGCTGGTTTAACTATGGCTACACCTTC. The chain links TRBV11-2 to TRBJ1-2; D may be TRBD1 (5 bases). V was clipped by 5 bases and J by 1 base, with 17 bases between them. This CDR3 has 16 residues. From germline, CDR1 is SGHAT and CDR2 FQNNGV.

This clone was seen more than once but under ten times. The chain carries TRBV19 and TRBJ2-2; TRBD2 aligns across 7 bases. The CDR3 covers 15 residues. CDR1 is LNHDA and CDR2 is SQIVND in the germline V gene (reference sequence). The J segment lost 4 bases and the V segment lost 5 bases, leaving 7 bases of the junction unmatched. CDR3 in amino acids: CASSWIPGGTGELFF. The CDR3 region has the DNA TGTGCCAGTAGTTGGATCCCGGGGGGCACCGGGGAGCTGTTTTTT.

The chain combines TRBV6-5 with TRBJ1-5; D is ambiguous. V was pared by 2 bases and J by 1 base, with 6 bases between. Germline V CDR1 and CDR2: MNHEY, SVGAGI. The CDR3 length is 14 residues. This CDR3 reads CASSYLGSNQPQHF. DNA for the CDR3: TGTGCCAGCAGTTACCTTGGCAGCAATCAGCCCCAGCATTTT.

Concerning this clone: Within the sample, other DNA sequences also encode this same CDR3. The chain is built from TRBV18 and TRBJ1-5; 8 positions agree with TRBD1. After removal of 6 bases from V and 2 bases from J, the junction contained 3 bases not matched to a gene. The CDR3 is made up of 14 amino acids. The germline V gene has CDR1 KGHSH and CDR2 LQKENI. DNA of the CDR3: TGTGCCAGCTCCTCAGGGGGCGGCAATCAGCCCCAGCATTTT. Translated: CASSSGGGNQPQHF.

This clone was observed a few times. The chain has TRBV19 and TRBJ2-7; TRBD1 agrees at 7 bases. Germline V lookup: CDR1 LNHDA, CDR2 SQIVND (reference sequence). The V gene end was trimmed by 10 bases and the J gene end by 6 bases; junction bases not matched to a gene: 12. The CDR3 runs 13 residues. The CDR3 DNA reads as TGTGCCAACAAACCGACAGGGTGGGCCGAGCAGTACTTC. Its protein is CANKPTGWAEQYF.

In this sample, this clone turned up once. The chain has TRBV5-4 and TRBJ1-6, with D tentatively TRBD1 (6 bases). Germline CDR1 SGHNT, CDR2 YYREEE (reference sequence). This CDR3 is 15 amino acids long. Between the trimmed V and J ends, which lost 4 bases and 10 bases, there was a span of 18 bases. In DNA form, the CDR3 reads TGTGCCAGCAGCCCCAGCCCGGGGGGCGGGTCACCCCTCCACTTT. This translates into CASSPSPGGGSPLHF. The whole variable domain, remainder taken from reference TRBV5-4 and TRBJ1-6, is ETGVTQSPTHLIKTRGQQVTLRCSSQSGHNTVSWYQQALGQGPQFIFQYYREEENGRGNFPPRFSGLQFPNYSSELNVNALELDDSALYLCASSPSPGGGSPLHFGNGTRLTVT.

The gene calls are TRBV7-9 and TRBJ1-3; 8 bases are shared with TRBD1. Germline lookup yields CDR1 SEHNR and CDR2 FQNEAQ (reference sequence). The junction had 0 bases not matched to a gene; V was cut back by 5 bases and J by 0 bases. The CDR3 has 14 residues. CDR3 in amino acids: CASSDRGSGNTIYF. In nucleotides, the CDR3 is TGTGCCAGCAGCGACAGGGGCTCTGGAAACACCATATATTTT. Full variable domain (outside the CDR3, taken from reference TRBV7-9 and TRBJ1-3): DTGVSQNPRHKITKRGQNVTFRCDPISEHNRLYWYRQTLGQGPEFLTYFQNEAQLEKSRLLSDRFSAERPKGSFSTLEIQRTEQGDSAMYLCASSDRGSGNTIYFGEGSWLTVV.

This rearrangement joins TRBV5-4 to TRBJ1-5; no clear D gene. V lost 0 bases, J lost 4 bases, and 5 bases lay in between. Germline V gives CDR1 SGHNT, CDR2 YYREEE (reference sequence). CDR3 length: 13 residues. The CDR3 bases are TGTGCCAGCAGCTTGGCACTAAATCAGCCCCAGCATTTT. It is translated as CASSLALNQPQHF.

CDR3 residues: CASITASGNEQFF. In DNA, the CDR3 is TGTGCCAGCATCACAGCTTCAGGGAATGAGCAGTTCTTC. The chain is built from TRBV6-5 and TRBJ2-1, with a weak D call TRBD1 (5 bases). Germline V CDR1 and CDR2: MNHEY, SVGAGI. Trimming shortened V by 7 bases and J by 7 bases, and 14 bases separated the two germline ends. This CDR3 is built from 13 residues.

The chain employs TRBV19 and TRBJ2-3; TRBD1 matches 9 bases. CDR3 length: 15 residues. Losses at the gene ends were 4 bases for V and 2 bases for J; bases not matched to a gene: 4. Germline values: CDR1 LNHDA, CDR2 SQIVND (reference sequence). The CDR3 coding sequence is TGTGCCAGTAGTACCGGACAGGGGAACACAGATACGCAGTATTTT. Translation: CASSTGQGNTDTQYF.

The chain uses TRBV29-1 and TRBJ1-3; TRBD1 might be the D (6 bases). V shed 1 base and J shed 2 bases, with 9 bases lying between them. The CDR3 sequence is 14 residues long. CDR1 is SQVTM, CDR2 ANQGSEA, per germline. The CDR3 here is CSVEVAGAGNTIYF. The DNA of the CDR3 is TGCAGCGTTGAAGTCGCAGGGGCTGGAAACACCATATATTTT.

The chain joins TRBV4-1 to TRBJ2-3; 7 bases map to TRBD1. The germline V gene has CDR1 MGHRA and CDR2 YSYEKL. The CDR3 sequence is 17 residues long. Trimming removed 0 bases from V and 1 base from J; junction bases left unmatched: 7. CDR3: CASSQEDRAGGTDTQYF. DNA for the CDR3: TGCGCCAGCAGCCAAGAAGACAGGGCGGGTGGCACAGATACGCAGTATTTT.

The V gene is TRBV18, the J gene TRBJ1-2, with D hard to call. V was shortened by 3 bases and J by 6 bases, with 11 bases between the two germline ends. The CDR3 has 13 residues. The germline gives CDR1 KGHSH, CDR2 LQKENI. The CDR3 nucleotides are TGTGCCAGCTCACCTCAACGGCAGGATGGCTACACCTTC. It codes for CASSPQRQDGYTF.

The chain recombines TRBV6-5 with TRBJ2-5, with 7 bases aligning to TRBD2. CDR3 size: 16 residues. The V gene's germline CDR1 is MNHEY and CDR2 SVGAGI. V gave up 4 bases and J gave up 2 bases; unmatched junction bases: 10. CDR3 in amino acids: CASSWTLAAAQETQYF. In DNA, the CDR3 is TGTGCCAGCAGTTGGACTCTAGCGGCAGCTCAAGAGACCCAGTACTTC.